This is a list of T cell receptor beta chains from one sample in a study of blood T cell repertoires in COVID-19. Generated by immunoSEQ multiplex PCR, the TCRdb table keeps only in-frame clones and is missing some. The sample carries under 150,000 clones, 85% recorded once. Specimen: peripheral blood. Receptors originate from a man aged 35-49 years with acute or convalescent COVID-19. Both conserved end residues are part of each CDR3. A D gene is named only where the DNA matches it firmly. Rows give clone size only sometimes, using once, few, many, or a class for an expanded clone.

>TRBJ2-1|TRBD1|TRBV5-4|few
CASSGGQGAYNEQFF
TGTGCCAGCAGCGGCGGACAGGGCGCCTACAATGAGCAGTTCTTC
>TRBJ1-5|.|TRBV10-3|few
CAISGVNQPQHF
TGTGCCATCAGTGGAGTCAATCAGCCCCAGCATTTT
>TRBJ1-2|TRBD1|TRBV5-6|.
CASSLDRVDYGYTF
TGTGCCAGCAGCTTAGACAGGGTGGACTATGGCTACACCTTC
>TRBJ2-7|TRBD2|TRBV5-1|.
CASSPRAGGPSEQYF
TGCGCCAGCAGCCCGAGGGCGGGGGGGCCGAGCGAGCAGTACTTC
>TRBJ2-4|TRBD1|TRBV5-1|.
CASAPGTGSNIQYF
TGCGCCAGCGCCCCCGGGACAGGGTCAAACATTCAGTACTTC
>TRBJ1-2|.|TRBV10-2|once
CASSGGTTGYTF
TGCGCCAGCAGTGGGGGGACTACTGGCTACACCTTC
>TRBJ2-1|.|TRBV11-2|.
CASSLGQAGYEQFF
TGTGCCAGCAGCTTAGGGCAGGCTGGCTATGAGCAGTTCTTC
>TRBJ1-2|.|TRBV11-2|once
CASSLVGDQGFGHGYTF
TGTGCCAGCAGCTTAGTAGGAGACCAGGGGTTTGGGCATGGCTACACCTTC
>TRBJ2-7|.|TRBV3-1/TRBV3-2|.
CASTPLPGSYEQYF
TGTGCCAGCACCCCTTTACCCGGCTCCTACGAGCAGTACTTC
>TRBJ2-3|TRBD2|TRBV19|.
CASTIAGDTQYF
TGTGCCAGTACCATAGCGGGGGATACGCAGTATTTT
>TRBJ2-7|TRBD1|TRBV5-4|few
CASRSGPDRVYEQYF
TGTGCCAGCAGATCTGGTCCGGACAGGGTCTACGAGCAGTACTTC
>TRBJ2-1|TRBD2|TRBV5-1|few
CASSLPPGLAGFGSYNEQFF
TGCGCCAGCAGCTTACCCCCGGGACTAGCGGGGTTTGGCTCCTACAATGAGCAGTTCTTC